Listed here is a single T cell receptor (beta chain). The source of the sample is a study of shared clonotypes between healthy human individuals. Researchers ran the assay at a deep level. TCRdb's table, derived via immunoSEQ multiplex PCR, lists solely in-frame clones and lacks some. The sample lists 2,500,000 or so clones, roughly nine tenths occurring once. The V gene end was trimmed by 4 bases and the J gene end by 10 bases; junction bases not matched to a gene: 15. There are 18 residues in the CDR3. Germline CDR1 is MNHNS and CDR2 is SASEGT. The chain joins TRBV6-1 to TRBJ2-3; 15 bases map to TRBD2. The TCR comes from a man aged 18 to 35 in good health. The specimen was naive CD4+ T cells sorted from blood. Subset given: CD45RA+ positively selected. The CDR3 reads CASSAAGLAGGQKIPQYF. CDR3 nucleotides: TGTGCCAGCAGTGCGGCCGGACTAGCGGGGGGGCAAAAGATCCCGCAGTATTTT.